The 15 T cell receptor beta chains below were found in one sample sequenced in a study of molecular identifiers for immune sequencing clone quantification. MiXCR, run by TCRdb on the PCR reads, gives a single entry per CDR3 protein. The sample includes just under 650,000 distinct CDR3 sequences, 15% to 20% of them seen just once. The sequencing sample was made of naive CD8+ T cells from blood, with Jurkat cell RNA spiked in. Subset indicated: FACS-sorted CD8+CD4-CCR7+CD45RA+ naive T cells. The receptor set was obtained from a human donor in good health. Some libraries in this study had Jurkat cell RNA spiked in.

This clonotype has a handful of counts. This clone may be a read error of a much larger clone one base away. This chain joins TRBV4-1 and TRBJ1-5; 8 bases fit TRBD1. Germline-derived CDR1 and CDR2 are MGHRA and YSYEKL. This CDR3 has 15 amino acids. CDR3 DNA: TGCGCCAGCAGCCAAGGTGGACAGGGCGGCCAGCCCCGGCATTTT. It codes for CASSQGGQGGQPRHF.

V gene TRBV7-6 combines with J gene TRBJ2-3; D call uncertain. CDR3 size: 17 residues. The V gene's germline CDR1 is SGHVS and CDR2 FNYEAQ. V shed 5 bases and J shed 3 bases, with 21 bases lying between them. The DNA for the CDR3 is TGTGCCAGCAGCCTCCCTTTCGGGCTATCTGAGACAGATACGCAGTATTTT. The encoded protein is CASSLPFGLSETDTQYF.

This chain links TRBV4-1 with TRBJ2-7; no definite D call. This CDR3 has 15 residues. Germline loops: CDR1 MGHRA, CDR2 YSYEKL. Trimming removed 4 bases from V and 3 bases from J, with 16 bases in between. The CDR3 bases are TGCGCCAGCAGCCGAGATGGGCGGAGCAACTACGAGCAGTACTTC. It encodes CASSRDGRSNYEQYF.

This clonotype was counted at least ten times. The chain uses TRBV3-1 and TRBJ1-1; no firm D call. The CDR3 contains 13 residues. CDR1 and CDR2 (germline): LGHDT, YNNKEL (reference sequence). Trimming stripped 5 bases from V and 0 bases from J, with 7 bases between. As DNA, the CDR3 is TGTGCCAGCAGCAGGGTTATGAACACTGAAGCTTTCTTT. Translated, it gives CASSRVMNTEAFF.

Notes on this clonotype: A much larger clonotype is one base distant, so this may be a read error. The rearrangement uses TRBV19 and TRBJ2-7; a possible D gene is TRBD1 (5 bases). This CDR3 contains 15 residues. The ends were cut back, 7 bases at V and 0 bases at J, with 16 bases in the middle. Per the germline V gene, CDR1 is LNHDA and CDR2 is SQIVND (reference sequence). The CDR3 protein is CASKPSGRASYEQYF. DNA of the CDR3: TGTGCCAGTAAGCCATCGGGCAGGGCCTCCTACGAGCAGTACTTC.

This clonotype was counted ten times or more. V and J are TRBV2 and TRBJ1-1; D call uncertain. The V end was cut by 4 bases, the J end by 3 bases, with 6 bases between. The CDR3 length is 12 residues. The germline CDR1 and CDR2 sequences are SNHLY and FYNNEI. Here the CDR3 DNA reads TGTGCCAGCAGTGTTGGCGACACTGAAGCTTTCTTT. Amino acids: CASSVGDTEAFF.

This clonotype was picked up many times. The rearrangement uses TRBV19 and TRBJ1-1, with D perhaps TRBD1 (5 bases). Per germline, CDR1 LNHDA and CDR2 SQIVND (reference sequence). Trimming pared 3 bases from V and 4 bases from J, leaving 12 bases between. This CDR3 is built from 14 residues. The CDR3 DNA follows: TGTGCCAGTAGTATGATGGGGGTGAGCACTGAAGCTTTCTTT. It codes for CASSMMGVSTEAFF.

This clonotype showed up many times. The chain has TRBV28 and TRBJ2-2, with 8 bases matching TRBD1. Trimming cost V 5 bases and J 7 bases; bases outside gene matches: 9. Germline CDR1 is MDHEN and CDR2 is SYDVKM. This CDR3 comprises 15 residues. CDR3 in amino acids: CASSPDREYDGELFF. The CDR3 DNA follows: TGTGCCAGCAGTCCGGACAGGGAGTATGACGGGGAGCTGTTTTTT.

Only a few counts were recorded for this clonotype. The chain carries TRBV20-1 and TRBJ2-1, with 11 bases matching TRBD2. The V segment lost 0 bases and the J segment 7 bases; nucleotides outside the gene matches: 11. CDR3 length equals 17 residues. Germline V gene data show CDR1 as DFQATT and CDR2 as SNEGSKA (reference sequence). Here the CDR3 reads CSARDPFSGRAPNEQFF. CDR3 DNA: TGCAGTGCTAGAGATCCATTTAGCGGGAGGGCCCCAAATGAGCAGTTCTTC.

This clonotype was detected a few times. Mismatch with germline at one junction end may stem from a read error. The gene calls are TRBV7-9 and TRBJ2-1; D not resolved. Germline V gene lookup returns CDR1 SEHNR and CDR2 FQNEAQ (reference sequence). The CDR3 runs to 8 residues. The CDR3 DNA is TGTGCCCTCAATGAGCGGTTCTTC. It translates to CALNERFF.

On this clonotype: Just one base apart from a much larger clone, this may be a read error. This sequence joins TRBV5-1 and TRBJ2-7, with D maybe TRBD1 (6 bases). The length of the CDR3 is 13 residues. Germline V lookup: CDR1 SGHRS, CDR2 YFSETQ. CDR3 protein: CASSWDNSYVQYF. In DNA, the CDR3 is TGCGCCAGCAGCTGGGACAACTCCTACGTGCAGTACTTC.

There are many counts of this clonotype. This chain links TRBV5-6 with TRBJ2-7, with TRBD1 as a possible D gene (6 bases). Trimming shortened V by 0 bases and J by 2 bases, and 12 bases separated the two germline ends. CDR1 is SGHDT and CDR2 is YYEEEE in the germline V gene. CDR3 length: 15 amino acids. The CDR3 coding sequence is TGTGCCAGCAGCTTGGCCGACAGGAGCGCCTACGAGCAGTACTTC. It encodes CASSLADRSAYEQYF.

This clonotype was seen many times. V is TRBV27 and J is TRBJ2-3, with 13 bases lining up with TRBD2. CDR3 length equals 15 residues. J lost 4 bases, V lost 6 bases, and 4 bases had no gene match. Looked up from germline, CDR1 is MNHEY and CDR2 is SMNVEV (reference sequence). CDR3 amino acids: CASRRTSGRADTQYF. In DNA form, the CDR3 reads TGTGCCAGCAGACGGACTAGCGGGAGAGCAGATACGCAGTATTTT.

To note about this clonotype: This may arise from a read error, as a much more abundant clone is one base away. The chain combines TRBV7-9 with TRBJ2-7; possible D gene TRBD2, 5 bases. CDR1 and CDR2 from the germline V gene are SEHNR and FQNEAQ (reference sequence). The CDR3 spans 14 residues. The CDR3 spells CAGSLSSERYEQYF. The CDR3 DNA is TGTGCCGGCAGCTTGTCGAGTGAGCGGTACGAGCAGTACTTC.

A remark on this clonotype: A junction end diverges from the germline sequence, so it may reflect a read error. This chain uses TRBV28 with TRBJ2-1; 7 bases fit TRBD1. Per germline, CDR1 MDHEN and CDR2 SYDVKM. The CDR3 has 18 amino acids. CDR3: CAGSPGTVIPSSYNEQFF. CDR3 DNA: TGTGCCGGCAGCCCCGGGACAGTAATCCCCAGCTCCTACAATGAGCAGTTCTTC.